The 14 T cell receptor beta chains below all came from one sample that was sequenced in a study of cytomegalovirus exposure and HLA in healthy donors. The PCR employed 60 Vbeta primers together with 13 Jbeta primers. Generated by immunoSEQ multiplex PCR, the TCRdb table keeps only in-frame clones and is missing some. The sample shows about 90,000 clones, around three fifths of them seen only once. Sequenced: PBMCs. These receptors came from a man aged 25 to 45 in good health and CMV-seronegative.

This rearrangement joins TRBV28 to TRBJ2-7; 7 nucleotides match TRBD2. Losses at the gene ends were 4 bases for V and 5 bases for J; bases not matched to a gene: 8. The CDR3 sequence is 14 residues long. Germline CDR1 reads MDHEN; CDR2 reads SYDVKM. CDR3 sequence: CASSYGLDVHEQYF. The CDR3 DNA sequence: TGTGCCAGCAGTTACGGACTAGACGTCCACGAGCAGTACTTC.

The J gene is TRBJ2-7, the V gene TRBV6-5; 7 bases map to TRBD1. Germline V gene data show CDR1 as MNHEY and CDR2 as SVGAGI. CDR3 length: 12 residues. V shed 0 bases, J shed 10 bases, and the junction held 3 bases outside the gene matches. The CDR3: CASSYSGGHQYF. CDR3 nucleotide sequence: TGTGCCAGCAGTTACTCAGGGGGCCACCAGTACTTC.

The V and J genes are TRBV10-3 and TRBJ2-5, with D hard to call. CDR1 and CDR2 (germline): ENHRY, SYGVKD. This CDR3 spans 15 amino acids. The ends were cut back, 2 bases at V and 5 bases at J, with 15 bases in the middle. The CDR3 sequence is CAISERGLVFETQYF. The CDR3 DNA sequence: TGTGCCATCAGTGAGAGAGGATTAGTTTTTGAGACCCAGTACTTC.

The chain couples TRBV5-1 to TRBJ2-5; D not resolved. CDR1 is SGHRS and CDR2 is YFSETQ in the germline V gene. The V gene lost 0 bases and the J gene lost 4 bases, with 7 bases spanning the gap. The CDR3 spans 13 residues. Here the CDR3 DNA reads TGCGCCAGCAGCTTGGCCGAGGCAGAGACCCAGTACTTC. This translates into CASSLAEAETQYF.

This chain uses TRBV4-2 with TRBJ2-6; TRBD2 is a possible D gene (6 bases). V lost 0 bases and J 2 bases, leaving 14 bases between the germline ends. Germline V CDR1 and CDR2: LGHNA, YNFKEQ. This CDR3 is built from 18 residues. The CDR3 region has the DNA TGTGCCAGCAGCCAAGAGGGGGGATCGAATACTGGGGCCAACGTCCTGACTTTC. It is translated as CASSQEGGSNTGANVLTF.

Comments on this clone: A junction end diverges from the germline sequence, so it may reflect a read error. The chain carries TRBV7-7 and TRBJ2-5; perhaps TRBD2 as D (5 bases). Germline V gene data show CDR1 as SSHAT and CDR2 as FNYEAQ (reference sequence). This CDR3 comprises 19 residues. CDR3 bases: TGTGCTAGCAGCTTAGACCTGCCCCCCTACAGCGGCACAAGGGAGACCCAGTACTTC. Protein product: CASSLDLPPYSGTRETQYF.

V gene TRBV7-9 combines with J gene TRBJ2-3; 12 bases line up with TRBD2. The CDR3 covers 17 residues. Germline values: CDR1 SEHNR, CDR2 FQNEAQ (reference sequence). V was pared by 6 bases and J by 5 bases, with 12 bases of the junction left unmatched. The CDR3 DNA reads TGTGCCAGCAGAGCTTCGGTAACGGGACTAGCGGGAGATACGCAGTATTTT. Protein product: CASRASVTGLAGDTQYF.

The chain joins TRBV4-3 to TRBJ2-3, with TRBD2 identical over 7 bases. After removal of 0 bases from V and 2 bases from J, the junction contained 11 bases not matched to a gene. There are 18 residues in the CDR3. Per germline, CDR1 LGHNA and CDR2 YSLEER. The CDR3 reads CASSQENRRGTHTDTQYF. CDR3 bases: TGCGCCAGCAGCCAAGAGAATCGGCGGGGGACCCACACAGATACGCAGTATTTT.

The rearrangement links TRBV7-2 to TRBJ2-5; D gene ambiguous. Germline CDR1 SGHTA, CDR2 FQGNSA. This CDR3 comprises 14 residues. V lost 2 bases and J 3 bases, leaving 10 bases between the germline ends. As DNA, the CDR3 is TGTGCCAGCAGCTTAACCTCTCGGGAAGAGACCCAGTACTTC. It is translated as CASSLTSREETQYF.

This sequence joins TRBV4-2 and TRBJ1-2; D possibly corresponds to TRBD1 (5 bases). The CDR3 is 14 residues long. V lost 4 bases to trimming and J lost 8 bases, with 17 bases between them. Per germline, CDR1 LGHNA and CDR2 YNFKEQ. CDR3 coding DNA: TGTGCCAGCAGCCTAGGTGGGGGGGGAGGGGGCTACACCTTC. The encoded protein is CASSLGGGGGGYTF.

This rearrangement joins TRBV6-5 to TRBJ1-4; 7 bases map to TRBD1. Trimming took 4 bases from V and 3 from J; bases not matched to a gene: 8. This CDR3 has 16 amino acids. Germline CDR1 reads MNHEY; CDR2 reads SVGAGI. The CDR3 sequence is CASSFLRTGANEKLFF. CDR3 nucleotides: TGTGCCAGCAGTTTCCTAAGGACAGGAGCTAATGAAAAACTGTTTTTT.

V is TRBV7-8 and J is TRBJ2-1; 11 bases align to TRBD2. Germline CDR1 is SGHVS and CDR2 is FQNEAQ. This CDR3 contains 16 residues. With V trimmed by 4 bases and J by 7 bases, 9 bases remained unmatched. The CDR3 DNA sequence: TGTGCCAGCAGCTCCCGACCTAGCGGGAGGACGAATGAGCAGTTCTTC. Translation: CASSSRPSGRTNEQFF. Based on the CDR3 plus reference TRBV7-8 and TRBJ2-1, the full variable domain is GAGVSQSPRYKVAKRGQDVALRCDPISGHVSLFWYQQALGQGPEFLTYFQNEAQLDKSGLPSDRFFAERPEGSVSTLKIQRTQQEDSAVYLCASSSRPSGRTNEQFFGPGTRLTVL.

This chain connects TRBV6-6 to TRBJ2-7, with 8 bases matching TRBD1. Trimming removed 2 bases from V and 7 bases from J; junction bases left unmatched: 7. Germline CDR1 is MNHNY and CDR2 is SVGAGI (reference sequence). The CDR3 runs to 14 residues. The DNA of the CDR3 is TGTGCCAGCAGTTACACAGGGGGAGTAGGAGAGCAGTACTTC. This encodes CASSYTGGVGEQYF.

The rearrangement links TRBV6-4 to TRBJ2-1, with 12 bases fitting TRBD2. There are 15 residues in the CDR3. Germline assignment: CDR1 MRHNA and CDR2 SNTAGT. V lost 5 bases, J lost 7 bases, and 6 bases stayed unmatched. The CDR3 DNA is TGTGCCAGCAGTAAGAGACTAGCGGGAGATAATGAGCAGTTCTTC. Translation: CASSKRLAGDNEQFF.